These 11 T cell receptor beta chains were all obtained from the same sample, sequenced in a study of T cells in Graves' hyperthyroidism and ophthalmopathy. Amplification of TCR beta CDR3 regions was performed using RNA transcripts as template. The HTBI primer set drove a first-round RT-PCR of the TCR CDR3. MiXCR, applied by TCRdb to the multiplex PCR reads, yields one record per CDR3 protein. Among approximately 530,000 distinct CDR3 sequences, over 15% were seen once, and the ten largest hold around 19%. Sequenced input: blood. These receptors all come from a woman younger than 35 with Graves' hyperthyroidism.

The table lists this clonotype with many counts. This sequence joins TRBV2 and TRBJ2-7; a weak D match, TRBD1 (6 bases). CDR1 is SNHLY and CDR2 is FYNNEI in the germline V gene. Between the trimmed V and J ends, which lost 2 bases and 1 base, there was a span of 12 bases. The CDR3 length is 15 residues. This chain's CDR3 is CASSERKQGSYEQYF. For the CDR3, the DNA is TGTGCCAGCAGTGAAAGGAAACAGGGATCCTACGAGCAGTACTTC.

The V gene is TRBV19, the J gene TRBJ1-3; the D gene is possibly TRBD1 (5 bases). Germline V gene lookup returns CDR1 LNHDA and CDR2 SQIVND (reference sequence). This CDR3 spans 17 amino acids. V was clipped by 3 bases and J by 1 base, with 16 bases between them. The CDR3 region has the DNA TGTGCCAGTAGTATCTTTCCCCAGGGACGGTCTGGAAACACCATATATTTT. Translating gives CASSIFPQGRSGNTIYF.

The chain recombines TRBV5-1 with TRBJ1-1, with D possibly TRBD1 on 5 matching bases. The V and J ends lost 0 bases and 7 bases respectively, with 10 bases between them. Per the germline V gene, CDR1 is SGHRS and CDR2 is YFSETQ. The CDR3 loop spans 13 amino acids. The CDR3 loop is CASSLGTLREAFF. The CDR3 region has the DNA TGCGCCAGCAGCTTGGGGACACTTCGTGAAGCTTTCTTT.

This clonotype was seen ten or more times. The chain uses TRBV7-6 and TRBJ2-6, with 8 bases fitting TRBD2. Germline CDR1 reads SGHVS; CDR2 reads FNYEAQ. The V segment lost 6 bases and the J segment 5 bases; nucleotides outside the gene matches: 6. There are 15 residues in the CDR3. The CDR3 DNA follows: TGTGCCAGCAGGCCGGGGGGGGACTGGGCCAACGTCCTGACTTTC. This codes for CASRPGGDWANVLTF. The full variable domain, completed using reference TRBV7-6 and TRBJ2-6, is GAGVSQSPRYKVTKRGQDVALRCDPISGHVSLYWYRQALGQGPEFLTYFNYEAQQDKSGLPNDRFSAERPEGSISTLTIQRTEQRDSAMYRCASRPGGDWANVLTFGAGSRLTVL.

This clonotype was detected ten times or more. V and J are TRBV20-1 and TRBJ2-2; D gene uncertain. Trimming shortened V by 0 bases and J by 8 bases, and 7 bases separated the two germline ends. The CDR3 runs 12 residues. Per the germline V gene, CDR1 is DFQATT and CDR2 is SNEGSKA (reference sequence). The CDR3 nucleotides read TGCAGTGCTAGAGAGGTGCAGGGGGAGCTGTTTTTT. This sequence encodes CSAREVQGELFF.

The chain carries TRBV7-2 and TRBJ1-4; 8 bases agree with TRBD1. Germline V gene sequence: CDR1 SGHTA, CDR2 FQGNSA. The CDR3 has 16 amino acids. V dropped 4 bases and J dropped 13; count of bases not matched to a gene: 17. The CDR3 nucleotides are TGTGCCAGCAGCTCCAAACGACAGGGGACCCGTGAGGGACTGTTTTTT. Its translation: CASSSKRQGTREGLFF.

In its sample, this clonotype was seen many times. The CDR3 is CASSERLAGPYEQYF. The CDR3 DNA follows: TGTGCCAGCAGTGAAAGGCTAGCGGGCCCGTACGAGCAGTACTTC. V gene TRBV2 combines with J gene TRBJ2-7; 8 nucleotides agree with TRBD2. This CDR3 contains 15 residues. The germline gives CDR1 SNHLY, CDR2 FYNNEI. J was trimmed by 4 bases and V by 2 bases; bases with no gene match: 7.

This clonotype was counted at least ten times. The V and J genes are TRBV2 and TRBJ2-7, with TRBD1 matching 7 bases. Germline assignment: CDR1 SNHLY and CDR2 FYNNEI. The CDR3 contains 15 residues. V was pared by 8 bases and J by 2 bases, with 12 bases of the junction left unmatched. The DNA of the CDR3 is TGTGCCAGCTCCCCCCGGGGACAGACCACCTACGAGCAGTACTTC. It codes for CASSPRGQTTYEQYF.

This clonotype was recorded many times. The V and J genes are TRBV12-3 or TRBV12-4 and TRBJ2-7, with TRBD1 as a possible D gene (5 bases). This CDR3 contains 15 residues. Trimming took off 3 bases at V and 1 base at J, with 13 bases between the two ends. This CDR3 reads CASSLSPTASYEQYF. CDR3 DNA: TGTGCCAGCAGTTTGTCCCCGACAGCTTCCTACGAGCAGTACTTC.

As to this clonotype: The junction departs from the called germline gene at one end, perhaps through a read error. The chain carries TRBV5-5 and TRBJ2-7, with TRBD2 as a possible D gene (6 bases). The germline V gene has CDR1 SGHKS and CDR2 YYEKEE (reference sequence). The length of the CDR3 is 15 residues. The CDR3 is CASSQITGLNYERYF. The CDR3 DNA reads as TGTGCCAGCAGCCAGATAACGGGACTGAACTACGAGCGGTACTTC.

A few counts support this clonotype. J is TRBJ2-7 and V is TRBV12-3 or TRBV12-4, with a possible D match to TRBD2 (6 bases). The CDR3 is 13 residues long. V was clipped by 2 bases and J by 7 bases, with 12 bases between them. CDR3 region: CASSLYGRGEQYF. The CDR3 region has the DNA TGTGCCAGCAGTTTATATGGCCGGGGGGAGCAGTACTTC.